Below, 12 T cell receptor beta chains from the same sample are listed, as sequenced in a study of post-analysis software for immune sequencing data. Whole-study findings and limits: In patients, roughly five TRBV segments were more frequent than in controls, with TRBV5-6, TRBV5-1 and TRBV20-1 among them.

Unique molecular identifiers featured in each of the TCR beta cDNA libraries. From the PCR reads, TCRdb called clonotypes with MiXCR, one entry per CDR3 protein. Of 750,000 to 900,000 distinct CDR3 sequences in the sample, 35% to 55% are singletons; the top ten hold roughly 5.2%. Their antigens are not known. The sequenced sample was blood. The receptors stem from a girl between 5 and 17 years old with multiple sclerosis.

The gene calls are TRBV25-1 and TRBJ2-1, with TRBD2 matching over 9 bases. Looked up from germline, CDR1 is MGHDK and CDR2 is SYGVNS. The junction had 4 bases not matched to a gene; V was cut back by 4 bases and J by 6 bases. The CDR3 has 14 residues. CDR3 in DNA: TGTGCCAGCAGTGTGGCGGGAGGGACCAATGAGCAGTTCTTC. Translation: CASSVAGGTNEQFF.

The chain carries TRBV21-1 and TRBJ2-3; TRBD1 is taken as the D call from the table, unchecked against the DNA. TRBV21-1 is a pseudogene segment. The CDR3 is made up of 15 amino acids. This chain's CDR3 is CASSTQGGTTDTQYF. DNA for the CDR3: TGTGCCAGCAGCACCCAAGGGGGGACCACAGATACGCAGTATTTT.

In its sample, this clonotype was seen a few times. V and J are TRBV7-2 and TRBJ1-2; TRBD1 is a possible D gene (6 bases). This CDR3 has 12 residues. The germline V gene has CDR1 SGHTA and CDR2 FQGNSA. Trimming took 5 bases from V and 8 from J, leaving 12 bases between them. The CDR3 coding sequence is TGTGCCAGCAGCGAGGACAGTTACGGCTACACCTTC. As protein: CASSEDSYGYTF.

About this clonotype itself: A read error may produce the germline difference seen at one junction end. The chain employs TRBV24-1 and TRBJ1-2; D uncertain. CDR3 size: 14 residues. CDR1 KGHDR and CDR2 SFDVKD come from the germline V gene. CDR3 DNA: TGTGCCACCAGTGATCCCAGCCGGGTTCATGGCTGCACCTTC. As protein: CATSDPSRVHGCTF.

This clonotype was picked up a small number of times. Written as DNA, the CDR3 is TGCAGTGCCCACCCACCGGGACTAGCGATGGATACGCAGTATTTT. Protein product: CSAHPPGLAMDTQYF. The chain is built from TRBV20-1 and TRBJ2-3; 10 positions agree with TRBD2. The length of the CDR3 is 15 residues. V trimming: 6 bases; J trimming: 6 bases; junction bases outside the gene matches: 12. Germline V lookup: CDR1 DFQATT, CDR2 SNEGSKA (reference sequence).

This rearrangement joins TRBV20-1 to TRBJ2-1; a weak D match, TRBD2 (6 bases). CDR1 is DFQATT, CDR2 SNEGSKA, per germline (reference sequence). The CDR3 has 15 amino acids. Trimming cost V 0 bases and J 8 bases, with 17 bases left between them. CDR3 in DNA: TGCAGTGCTAGAGATCGAGTAGCGGTCTGGGATGAGCAGTTCTTC. As protein: CSARDRVAVWDEQFF.

This chain uses TRBV28 with TRBJ1-1, with unresolved D. The germline V gene encodes CDR1 MDHEN and CDR2 SYDVKM. Trimming pared 3 bases from V and 1 base from J, leaving 15 bases between. This CDR3 comprises 16 residues. This CDR3 reads CASSLVVASSNTEAFF. For the CDR3, the DNA is TGTGCCAGCAGTTTGGTCGTGGCCAGTTCGAACACTGAAGCTTTCTTT.

In this sample, this clonotype turned up a few times. The chain has TRBV5-1 and TRBJ2-7; 9 nucleotides line up with TRBD2. V lost 3 bases, J lost 1 base, and 26 bases stayed unmatched. The CDR3 spans 22 residues. From germline, CDR1 is SGHRS and CDR2 YFSETQ. The CDR3 protein is CASSWGYYRLADTFIQSYEQYF. The CDR3 DNA reads as TGCGCCAGCAGCTGGGGGTACTACCGACTAGCGGATACTTTTATCCAATCCTACGAGCAGTACTTC.

The chain carries TRBV10-3 and TRBJ1-1; D is possibly TRBD1 (6 bases). Trimming removed 2 bases at V and 4 bases at J, with 11 bases between. Germline assignment: CDR1 ENHRY and CDR2 SYGVKD. This CDR3 is 14 amino acids long. For the CDR3, the DNA is TGTGCCATCAGTGAGGATACAGGGCTCACTGAAGCTTTCTTT. Its protein is CAISEDTGLTEAFF.

This clonotype was observed a few times. CDR3 nucleotides: TGTGCCAGCAGTTTTAGACCCTTCGAGCAGTACTTC. Protein product: CASSFRPFEQYF. The genes are TRBV12-3 or TRBV12-4 and TRBJ2-7, with D hard to call. With 3 bases removed from V and 6 bases from J, the gap between germline ends came to 9 bases. The CDR3 sequence is 12 residues long.

The CDR3 nucleotides read TGCGCCAGCAGCAGGAACAAGGTGACTAGTCTTAGCTCCTACAATGAGCAGTTCTTC. Its protein is CASSRNKVTSLSSYNEQFF. The J gene is TRBJ2-1, the V gene TRBV5-1; tentative D call: TRBD2 (6 bases). This CDR3 is 19 amino acids long. Germline V gives CDR1 SGHRS, CDR2 YFSETQ. V was pared by 4 bases and J by 0 bases, with 23 bases between.

This clonotype was detected only a few times. This chain connects TRBV29-1 to TRBJ2-1; 9 nucleotides agree with TRBD1. The J call may be incorrect, as the DNA end agrees better with TRBJ2-7. This CDR3 comprises 13 residues. The germline V gene has CDR1 SQVTM and CDR2 ANQGSEA. The CDR3 spells CSVAGTGYLEQYF. CDR3 sequence (DNA): TGCAGCGTTGCTGGGACAGGGTACCTGGAGCAGTACTTC.